Shown below are 27 T cell receptor beta chains from a single sample sequenced in a study of control samples from healthy donors and cancer patients (dated by TCRdb to 2018 to 2021). The library was made by the immunoSEQ multiplex PCR assay. What TCRdb holds here is the immuneACCESS table cut down to in-frame rearrangements. Part of the clones is not present; checked against another copy, under half of the missing clones reflect an unresolved V gene, and the others are unexplained. The sample table contains approximately 120,000 clones; only one count was recorded for around 89% of them. The ten largest clones capture 17% of the sample. The sequencing input was blood. The source of these receptors is a woman aged 50 to 60 in good health.

The V and J genes are TRBV6-5 and TRBJ1-1; D ambiguous. This CDR3 region has 14 residues. V was cut by 7 bases and J by 5 bases, with 17 bases left in between. From germline, CDR1 is MNHEY and CDR2 SVGAGI. CDR3 region: CASTSPRGLTEAFF. The CDR3 DNA is TGTGCCAGCACCTCACCTCGGGGTCTAACTGAAGCTTTCTTT.

This chain links TRBV25-1 with TRBJ1-2, with D maybe TRBD1 (5 bases). This CDR3 region has 12 residues. The germline V gene encodes CDR1 MGHDK and CDR2 SYGVNS. V dropped 5 bases and J dropped 7 bases, with 11 bases sitting between them. CDR3 in amino acids: CASSKADSGYTF. The CDR3 DNA reads TGTGCCAGCAGTAAAGCAGACAGTGGCTACACCTTC.

V and J are TRBV19 and TRBJ2-5; 9 positions match TRBD2. Unmatched junction bases numbered 10, after V lost 6 bases and J lost 5 bases. CDR3 length: 15 residues. Per germline, CDR1 LNHDA and CDR2 SQIVND (reference sequence). In DNA form, the CDR3 reads TGTGCCAGTAGCGGCGGGGGGGCCGCGGAGGAGACCCAGTACTTC. It codes for CASSGGGAAEETQYF.

The chain links TRBV18 to TRBJ2-7, with D possibly matching TRBD1 (5 bases). V lost 4 bases and J 2 bases, leaving 9 bases between the germline ends. Germline V lookup: CDR1 KGHSH, CDR2 LQKENI. The CDR3 has 13 amino acids. Written as DNA, the CDR3 is TGTGCCAGCTCACACGGACACGCCTACGAGCAGTACGTC. Protein product: CASSHGHAYEQYV.

The chain recombines TRBV12-1 with TRBJ2-7; the table's D call, TRBD2, has no DNA check behind it. TRBV12-1 is marked as a pseudogene. The CDR3 is made up of 14 amino acids. Here the CDR3 DNA reads TGTGCCAGCAGCCCAGGACTAGCGGGAGCCGAGCAGTACGTC. Protein product: CASSPGLAGAEQYV.

A single count supports this clone. The chain joins TRBV5-1 to TRBJ2-3; D could derive from TRBD1 or TRBD2 (7 bases each). The CDR3 totals 16 residues. The germline V and J ends were trimmed by 2 bases and 5 bases, with 18 bases remaining between them. CDR1 is SGHRS and CDR2 is YFSETQ in the germline V gene. CDR3 in amino acids: CASSLRGQGGKDTQYF. In DNA, the CDR3 is TGCGCCAGCAGCTTACGGGGGCAGGGGGGGAAAGATACGCAGTATTTT.

This rearrangement joins TRBV7-9 to TRBJ2-7; D not certain. V was pared by 0 bases and J by 3 bases, with 3 bases between. The germline V gene encodes CDR1 SEHNR and CDR2 FQNEAQ (reference sequence). The CDR3 contains 12 residues. For the CDR3, the DNA is TGTGCCAGCAGCTTAGCACGCTACGAGCAGTACTTC. It specifies CASSLARYEQYF.

The chain recombines TRBV4-1 with TRBJ1-5; a weak D match, TRBD1 (6 bases). Trimming stripped 0 bases from V and 5 bases from J, with 11 bases between. Germline V gives CDR1 MGHRA, CDR2 YSYEKL. The CDR3 is made up of 15 amino acids. In DNA, the CDR3 is TGCGCCAGCAGCCAAGATCGACGACAGGATCAGCCCCAGCATTTT. It translates to CASSQDRRQDQPQHF.

The chain has TRBV30 and TRBJ1-1; D gene uncertain. From germline, CDR1 is GTSNPN and CDR2 SVGIG (reference sequence). This CDR3 contains 16 residues. Trimming cost V 0 bases and J 0 bases, with 14 bases left between them. The CDR3 spells CAWSVSRFALNTEAFF. CDR3 nucleotide sequence: TGTGCCTGGAGTGTTTCCCGTTTTGCGTTGAACACTGAAGCTTTCTTT.

The rearrangement links TRBV5-1 to TRBJ2-3; TRBD1 is a possible D gene (6 bases). CDR3 length equals 14 residues. Germline V CDR1 and CDR2: SGHRS, YFSETQ. V was shortened by 6 bases and J by 5 bases, with 16 bases between the two germline ends. The CDR3 loop reads CASKQGSPLDTQYF. In DNA form, the CDR3 reads TGCGCCAGCAAACAGGGTTCCCCCTTAGATACGCAGTATTTT.

The V call is TRBV7-9, the J call TRBJ2-1; D could derive from TRBD1 or TRBD2 (5 bases each). The CDR3 is 13 residues long. Germline CDR1 is SEHNR and CDR2 is FQNEAQ (reference sequence). Trimming stripped 5 bases from V and 7 bases from J, with 12 bases between. DNA of the CDR3: TGTGCCAGCAGCCGGGACCCACTGAATGAGCAGTTCTTC. Residues: CASSRDPLNEQFF.

This rearrangement joins TRBV7-2 to TRBJ2-5; D ambiguous. The ends were cut back, 1 base at V and 4 bases at J, with 10 bases in the middle. The CDR3 consists of 14 residues. Germline CDR1 is SGHTA and CDR2 is FQGNSA. CDR3 nucleotides: TGTGCCAGCAGCTTAGAATCGCGAGGAGAGACCCAGTACTTC. This encodes CASSLESRGETQYF.

The chain has TRBV5-6 and TRBJ2-4, with TRBD1 identical over 8 bases. The CDR3 loop spans 14 amino acids. Germline V gives CDR1 SGHDT, CDR2 YYEEEE. The V segment lost 5 bases and the J segment 2 bases; nucleotides outside the gene matches: 3. CDR3 DNA: TGTGCCAGCAGGCGACAGGGGACCAAAAACATTCAGTACTTC. Translating it yields CASRRQGTKNIQYF.

This chain connects TRBV29-1 to TRBJ2-7, with D uncertain. The CDR3 runs 13 residues. Germline V lookup: CDR1 SQVTM, CDR2 ANQGSEA. V lost 2 bases and J 0 bases, leaving 8 bases between the germline ends. CDR3 in DNA: TGCAGCGTTGAAATTCAGAACTCCTACGAGCAGTACTTC. As protein: CSVEIQNSYEQYF.

The chain has TRBV11-3 and TRBJ1-1; no definite D call. V was clipped by 2 bases and J by 1 base, with 5 bases between them. This CDR3 is 13 amino acids long. Germline CDR1 is SGHNT and CDR2 is YENEEA. The CDR3 region has the DNA TGTGCCAGCAGCTTACAAGGGAACACTGAAGCTTTCTTT. Its protein product is CASSLQGNTEAFF.

The gene calls are TRBV10-3 and TRBJ1-1, with 7 bases identical to TRBD1. J gave up 7 bases and V 7 bases, and 12 bases lay outside the gene matches. CDR3 length equals 14 residues. Looked up from germline, CDR1 is ENHRY and CDR2 is SYGVKD. The CDR3 region is CAITETGSRFEAFF. The CDR3 DNA is TGTGCCATCACCGAGACAGGGTCTCGATTTGAAGCTTTCTTT.

The chain joins TRBV27 to TRBJ1-2, with D perhaps matching TRBD1 (6 bases). This CDR3 contains 16 residues. The V end was cut by 3 bases, the J end by 8 bases, with 22 bases between. The germline V gene encodes CDR1 MNHEY and CDR2 SMNVEV (reference sequence). CDR3 bases: TGTGCCAGCAGTTTGCGGCCGGGACATGGGGGGGGAGGCTACACCTTC. It yields the protein CASSLRPGHGGGGYTF.

The gene calls are TRBV11-2 and TRBJ2-4; D is undetermined. In germline, CDR1 is SGHAT, CDR2 FQNNGV. The V gene lost 3 bases and the J gene lost 3 bases, with 9 bases spanning the gap. This CDR3 has 14 residues. This CDR3 is CASSLMGYKNIQYF. CDR3 bases: TGTGCCAGCAGCTTGATGGGGTACAAAAACATTCAGTACTTC.

The table lists this clone with a few counts. The chain joins TRBV6-2 or TRBV6-3 to TRBJ2-7; a weak D match, TRBD2 (6 bases). Between the trimmed V and J ends, which lost 2 bases and 4 bases, there was a span of 9 bases. The CDR3 spans 13 residues. Germline V lookup: CDR1 MNHEY, CDR2 SVGEGT. CDR3 sequence: CASSYKLAYEQYV. CDR3 nucleotide sequence: TGTGCCAGCAGTTACAAACTAGCATACGAGCAGTACGTC.

The genes are TRBV18 and TRBJ1-2, with TRBD1 matching over 7 bases. J lost 4 bases, V lost 6 bases, and 5 bases had no gene match. There are 13 residues in the CDR3. The germline CDR1 and CDR2 sequences are KGHSH and LQKENI. The CDR3 nucleotides read TGTGCCAGCTCGCCTAGACAGGGCTATGGCTACACCTTC. It yields the protein CASSPRQGYGYTF.

The rearrangement links TRBV7-2 to TRBJ2-1; 11 nucleotides line up with TRBD2. Germline CDR1 and CDR2: SGHTA and FQGNSA. The CDR3 is 15 amino acids. V lost 1 base to trimming and J lost 7 bases; unmatched junction nucleotides: 3. For the CDR3, the DNA is TGTGCCAGCAGCTTAGATAGCGGGAGGGGAAATGAGCAGTTCTTC. Translation gives CASSLDSGRGNEQFF.

This chain connects TRBV7-3 to TRBJ2-1, with D possibly matching TRBD1 (5 bases). Germline CDR1 reads SGHTA; CDR2 reads FQGTGA. Trimming removed 4 bases at V and 4 bases at J, with 14 bases between. CDR3 length: 15 residues. The DNA for the CDR3 is TGTGCCAGCAGCTCGGACAAAACCATTTACAATGAGCAGTTCTTC. This gives the protein CASSSDKTIYNEQFF.

CDR3 DNA sequence: TGTGCCAGCAGTTACCCGGCGATGGACTTGGTCTACGAGCAGTACGTC. Protein: CASSYPAMDLVYEQYV. The rearrangement uses TRBV6-5 and TRBJ2-7, with a tentative D call TRBD2 (5 bases). Germline V CDR1 and CDR2: MNHEY, SVGAGI. CDR3 length: 16 amino acids. V was shortened by 2 bases and J by 3 bases, with 17 bases between the two germline ends.

This clone came up once. V gene TRBV7-9 combines with J gene TRBJ2-7; perhaps TRBD2 as D (5 bases). V lost 0 bases and J 5 bases, leaving 14 bases between the germline ends. Germline lookup yields CDR1 SEHNR and CDR2 FQNEAQ (reference sequence). This CDR3 has 15 amino acids. The CDR3 protein is CASSLAASSSHEQYV. The CDR3 DNA follows: TGTGCCAGCAGCTTAGCGGCGTCGTCTAGCCACGAGCAGTACGTC.

DNA of the CDR3: TGCGCCAGCAGCCCCTCAGGACAGGGCGAGGCTGGGGCCAACGTCCTGACTTTC. Residues: CASSPSGQGEAGANVLTF. The chain is built from TRBV4-1 and TRBJ2-6, with 8 bases that match TRBD1. The V gene end was trimmed by 4 bases and the J gene end by 2 bases; junction bases not matched to a gene: 10. The germline gives CDR1 MGHRA, CDR2 YSYEKL. The CDR3 consists of 18 residues.

The rearrangement links TRBV30 to TRBJ1-6, with 7 bases fitting TRBD1. The CDR3 loop spans 15 amino acids. Germline-derived CDR1 and CDR2 are GTSNPN and SVGIG (reference sequence). J was trimmed by 6 bases and V by 4 bases; bases with no gene match: 9. In DNA, the CDR3 is TGTGCCTGGACCAAGGACAGGCCGGGTAATTCACCCCTCCACTTT. Translated, it gives CAWTKDRPGNSPLHF.

This clone has a count of ten or more. The chain recombines TRBV6-1 with TRBJ2-1; 8 bases match TRBD2. V was clipped by 4 bases and J by 1 base; unmatched bases: 6. Looked up from germline, CDR1 is MNHNS and CDR2 is SASEGT. This CDR3 spans 16 amino acids. Here the CDR3 reads CASSVISGNSYNEQFF. CDR3 nucleotides: TGTGCCAGCAGTGTAATTAGCGGGAATTCCTACAATGAGCAGTTCTTC.